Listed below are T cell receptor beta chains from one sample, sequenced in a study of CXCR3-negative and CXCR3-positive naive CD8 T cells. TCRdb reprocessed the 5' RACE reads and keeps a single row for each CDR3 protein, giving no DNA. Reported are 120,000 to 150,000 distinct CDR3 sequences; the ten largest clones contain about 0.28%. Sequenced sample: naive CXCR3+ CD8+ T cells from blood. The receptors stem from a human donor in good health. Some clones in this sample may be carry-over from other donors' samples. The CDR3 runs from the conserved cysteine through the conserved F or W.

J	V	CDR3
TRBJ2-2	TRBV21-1	CASSKLGTTRYRRDSDPGELFF
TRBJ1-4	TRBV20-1	CSAREGQLNEKLFF
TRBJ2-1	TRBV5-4	CASSLFQDVEQFF
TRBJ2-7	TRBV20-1	CSAPSYLYSYEQYF
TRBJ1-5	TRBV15	CATSRGGGSQPQHF
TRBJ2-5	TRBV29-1	CSVITPDGLFQETQYF
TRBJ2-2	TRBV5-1	CASPGKGGELFF
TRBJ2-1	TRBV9	CASSADRGYYNEQFF
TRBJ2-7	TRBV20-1	CSARDASGSYEQYF
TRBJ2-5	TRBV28	CASSPTREGGETQYF
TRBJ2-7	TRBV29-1	CSVGGTGLSYEQYF
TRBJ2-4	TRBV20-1	CSARDRANGKNIQYF
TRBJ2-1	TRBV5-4	CASSLLGLAGAGREQFF
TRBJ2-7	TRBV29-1	CSVEGRDEQYF
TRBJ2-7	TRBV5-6	CASSFWTGGYEQYF
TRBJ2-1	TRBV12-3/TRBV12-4	CASSFLYNEQFF
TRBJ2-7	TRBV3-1	CASSQVWPPEQYF
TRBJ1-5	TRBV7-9	CASSLGDLNQPQHF
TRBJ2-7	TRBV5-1	CASSFRQGALDEQYF
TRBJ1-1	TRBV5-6	CASSLGDSSLSGAEAFF
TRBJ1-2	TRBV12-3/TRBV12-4	CASSYGQGAHYGYTF
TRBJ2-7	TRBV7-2	CASSLTPGEADISYEQYF
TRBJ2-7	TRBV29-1	CSVEDGSYEQYF
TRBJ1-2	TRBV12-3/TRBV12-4	CASSLAGDRGLSEGYTF
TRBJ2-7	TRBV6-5	CASSLGSDYEQYF
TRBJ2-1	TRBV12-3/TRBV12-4	CASSSGVNPYNEQFF
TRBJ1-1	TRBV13	CASSLSPGAEAFF